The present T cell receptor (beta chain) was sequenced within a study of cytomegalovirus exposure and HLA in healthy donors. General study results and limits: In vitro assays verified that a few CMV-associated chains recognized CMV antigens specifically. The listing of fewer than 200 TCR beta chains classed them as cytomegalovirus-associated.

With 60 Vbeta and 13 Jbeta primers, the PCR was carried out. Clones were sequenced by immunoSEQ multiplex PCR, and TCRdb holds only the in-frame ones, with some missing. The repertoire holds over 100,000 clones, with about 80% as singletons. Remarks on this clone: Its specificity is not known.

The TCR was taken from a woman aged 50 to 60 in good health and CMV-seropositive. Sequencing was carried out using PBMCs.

This CDR3 reads CASSTTSGGPYEQYF. The CDR3 DNA follows: TGTGCCAGCAGCACCACTAGCGGGGGGCCCTACGAGCAGTACTTC. The V and J genes are TRBV21-1 and TRBJ2-7; the table's D gene call, TRBD2, was not cross checked with the DNA. TRBV21-1 is shown as a pseudogene. The CDR3 runs 15 residues.